This T cell receptor beta chain originates from a study of blood T cell repertoires in COVID-19. Study-wide context: COVID-19 samples, acute and convalescent, were from the United States, Italy and Spain.

Per the study methods: Amplification of reference gene primers provided the estimated nucleated cell counts. Sequencing used immunoSEQ multiplex PCR; TCRdb keeps in-frame clones, though not all of them. The V and J calls and clone size were taken over from that table, and D and trimming were inferred from the DNA. The top ten clones hold roughly an eighth of a sample with 40,000 to 55,000 clones, about nine tenths of them seen once. Germline-derived CDR1 and CDR2 are SGHTA and FQGNSA. V lost 6 bases, J lost 2 bases, and 6 bases stayed unmatched. The CDR3 runs to 15 residues. The V call is TRBV7-2, the J call TRBJ1-1, with 10 bases identical to TRBD1. This clonotype was sampled from a human donor in a cohort sampled during active COVID-19. Sequencing was carried out using peripheral blood. The CDR3 loop is CASRDRGRSNTEAFF. The CDR3 coding sequence is TGTGCCAGCAGAGACAGGGGGCGATCTAACACTGAAGCTTTCTTT.